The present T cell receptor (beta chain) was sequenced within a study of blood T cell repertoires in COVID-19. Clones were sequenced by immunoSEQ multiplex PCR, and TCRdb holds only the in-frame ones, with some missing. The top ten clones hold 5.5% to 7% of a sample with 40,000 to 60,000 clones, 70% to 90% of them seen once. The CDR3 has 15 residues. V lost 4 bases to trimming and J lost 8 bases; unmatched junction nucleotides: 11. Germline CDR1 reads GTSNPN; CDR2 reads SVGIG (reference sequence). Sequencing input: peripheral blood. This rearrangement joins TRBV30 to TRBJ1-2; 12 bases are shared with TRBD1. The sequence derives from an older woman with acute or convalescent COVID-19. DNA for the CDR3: TGTGCCTGGATGCGGGGACAGGGGGCCTTGGGCGGCTACACCTTC. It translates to CAWMRGQGALGGYTF.